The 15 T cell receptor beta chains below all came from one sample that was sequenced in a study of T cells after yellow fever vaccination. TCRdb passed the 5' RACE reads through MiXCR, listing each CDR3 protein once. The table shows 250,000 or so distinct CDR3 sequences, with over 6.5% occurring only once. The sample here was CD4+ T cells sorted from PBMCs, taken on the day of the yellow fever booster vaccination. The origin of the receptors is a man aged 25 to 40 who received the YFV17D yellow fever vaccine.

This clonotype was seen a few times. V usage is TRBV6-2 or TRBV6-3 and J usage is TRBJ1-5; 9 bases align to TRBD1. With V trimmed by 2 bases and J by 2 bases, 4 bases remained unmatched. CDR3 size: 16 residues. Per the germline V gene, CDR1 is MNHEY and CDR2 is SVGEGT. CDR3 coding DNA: TGTGCCAGCAGTTACACAGGGGGCTATCGCAATCAGCCCCAGCATTTT. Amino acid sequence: CASSYTGGYRNQPQHF.

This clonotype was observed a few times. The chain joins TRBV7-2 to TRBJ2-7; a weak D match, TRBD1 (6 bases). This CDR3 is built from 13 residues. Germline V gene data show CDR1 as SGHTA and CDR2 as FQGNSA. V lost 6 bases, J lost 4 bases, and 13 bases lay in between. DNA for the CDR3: TGTGCCAGCAGTTACGACAGGTCTTACGAGCAGTACTTC. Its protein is CASSYDRSYEQYF.

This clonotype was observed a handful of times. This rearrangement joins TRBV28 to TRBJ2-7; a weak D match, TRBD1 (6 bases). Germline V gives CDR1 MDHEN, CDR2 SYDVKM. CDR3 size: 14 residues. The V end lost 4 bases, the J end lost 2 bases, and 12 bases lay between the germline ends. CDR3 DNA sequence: TGTGCCAGCAGTTCAGGGGCAGAAACCTACGAGCAGTACTTC. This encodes CASSSGAETYEQYF.

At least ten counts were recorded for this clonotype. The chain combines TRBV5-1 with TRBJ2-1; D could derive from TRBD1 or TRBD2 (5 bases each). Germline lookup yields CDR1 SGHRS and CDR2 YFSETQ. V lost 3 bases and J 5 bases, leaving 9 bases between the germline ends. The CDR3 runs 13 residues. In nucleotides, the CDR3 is TGCGCCAGCAGCTCCGGGGCCGACAATGAGCAGTTCTTC. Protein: CASSSGADNEQFF.

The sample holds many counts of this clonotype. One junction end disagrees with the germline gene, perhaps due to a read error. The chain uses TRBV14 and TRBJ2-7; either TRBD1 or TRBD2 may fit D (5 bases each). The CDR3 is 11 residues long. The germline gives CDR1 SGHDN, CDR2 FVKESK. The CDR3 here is CASSTGPRLNF. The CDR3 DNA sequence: TGTGCCAGCAGCACGGGACCGCGCCTGAACTTC.

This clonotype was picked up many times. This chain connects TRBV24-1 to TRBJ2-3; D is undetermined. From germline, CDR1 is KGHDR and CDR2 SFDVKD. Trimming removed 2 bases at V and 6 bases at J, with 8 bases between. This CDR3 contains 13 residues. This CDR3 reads CATSDSWQDTQYF. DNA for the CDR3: TGTGCCACCAGTGATTCCTGGCAGGATACGCAGTATTTT.

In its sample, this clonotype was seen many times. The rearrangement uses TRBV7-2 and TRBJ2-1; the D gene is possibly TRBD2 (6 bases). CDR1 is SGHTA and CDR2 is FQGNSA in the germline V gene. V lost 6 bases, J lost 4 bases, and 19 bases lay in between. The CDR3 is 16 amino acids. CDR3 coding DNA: TGTGCCAGCAGTTACTTAGCGGACTTACGGTACAATGAGCAGTTCTTC. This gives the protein CASSYLADLRYNEQFF.

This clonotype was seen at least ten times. Here the CDR3 DNA reads TGTGCCAGTAGTATGGCGGGAGCGGGAGGGCTCTACGAGCAGTACTTC. This gives the protein CASSMAGAGGLYEQYF. The chain has TRBV19 and TRBJ2-7; TRBD2 matches at 10 bases. Germline-derived CDR1 and CDR2 are LNHDA and SQIVND (reference sequence). The CDR3 spans 16 residues. Trimming cost V 3 bases and J 3 bases; bases outside gene matches: 8.

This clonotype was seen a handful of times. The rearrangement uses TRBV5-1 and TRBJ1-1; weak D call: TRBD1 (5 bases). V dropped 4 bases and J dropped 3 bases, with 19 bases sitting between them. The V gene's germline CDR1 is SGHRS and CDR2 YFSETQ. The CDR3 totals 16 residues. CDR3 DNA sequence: TGCGCCAGCAGCCGGACGGCAGGGAATAGGTACACTGAAGCTTTCTTT. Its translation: CASSRTAGNRYTEAFF.

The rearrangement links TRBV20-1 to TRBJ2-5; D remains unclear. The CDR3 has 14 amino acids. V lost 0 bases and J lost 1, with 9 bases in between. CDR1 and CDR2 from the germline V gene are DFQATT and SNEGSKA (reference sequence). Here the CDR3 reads CSARDGRVQETQYF. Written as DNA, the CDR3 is TGCAGTGCTAGAGATGGCAGAGTCCAAGAGACCCAGTACTTC.

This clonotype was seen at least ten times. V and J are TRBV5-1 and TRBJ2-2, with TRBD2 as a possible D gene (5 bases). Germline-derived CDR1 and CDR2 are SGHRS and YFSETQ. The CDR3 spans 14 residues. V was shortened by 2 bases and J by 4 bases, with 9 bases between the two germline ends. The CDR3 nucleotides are TGCGCCAGCAGCTTACCGGGAAGCACCGGGGAGCTGTTTTTT. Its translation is CASSLPGSTGELFF.

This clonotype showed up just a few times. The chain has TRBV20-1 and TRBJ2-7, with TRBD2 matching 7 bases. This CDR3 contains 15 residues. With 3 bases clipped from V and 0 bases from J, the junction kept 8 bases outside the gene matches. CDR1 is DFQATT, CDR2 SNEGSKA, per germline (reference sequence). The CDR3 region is CSASRTGLISYEQYF. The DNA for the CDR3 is TGCAGTGCTAGCCGAACGGGACTAATCTCCTACGAGCAGTACTTC.

Here the CDR3 reads CSAPGQGKGLFF. The CDR3 DNA sequence: TGCAGTGCCCCGGGACAGGGAAAAGGACTGTTTTTT. This sequence joins TRBV20-1 and TRBJ1-4; TRBD1 agrees at 9 bases. The V gene end was trimmed by 6 bases and the J gene end by 13 bases; junction bases not matched to a gene: 9. The CDR3 runs 12 residues. Germline assignment: CDR1 DFQATT and CDR2 SNEGSKA (reference sequence).

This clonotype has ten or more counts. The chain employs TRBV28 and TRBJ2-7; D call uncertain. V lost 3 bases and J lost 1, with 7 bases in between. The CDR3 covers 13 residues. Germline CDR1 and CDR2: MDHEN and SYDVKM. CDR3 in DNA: TGTGCCAGCAGTTTCATGAAGTCCTACGAGCAGTACTTC. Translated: CASSFMKSYEQYF.

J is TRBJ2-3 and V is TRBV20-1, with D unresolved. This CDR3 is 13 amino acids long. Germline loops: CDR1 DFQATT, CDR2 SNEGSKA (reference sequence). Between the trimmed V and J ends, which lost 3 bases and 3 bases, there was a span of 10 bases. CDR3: CSASRLGTDTQYF. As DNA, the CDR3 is TGCAGTGCTAGTCGCCTGGGAACAGATACGCAGTATTTT.